This T cell receptor (beta chain) was identified during a study of CDR3 diversity in severe acne. With regard to this clonotype: A junction boundary mismatches the germline segment, possibly from a read error.

This CDR3 contains 16 residues. Germline V lookup: CDR1 SGHNT, CDR2 YYREEE (reference sequence). MiXCR, applied by TCRdb to the PCR reads, yields one record per CDR3 protein. In the table there are under 100,000 distinct CDR3 sequences, roughly half of which are singletons. The material sequenced was blood. This chain connects TRBV5-4 to TRBJ2-3; TRBD2 matches at 9 bases. This clonotype was obtained from a male donor in good health, serving as a control. CDR3 in amino acids: CASRFSGRSGTDTQYF. CDR3 coding DNA: TGCGCCAGCAGATTTAGCGGGAGATCCGGCACAGATACGCAGTATTTT.